These 32 T cell receptor beta chains originate from one sample sequenced in a study of T cell repertoires in cytomegalovirus infection (dated by TCRdb to about 2019). These reads were obtained on an Illumina HiSeq 1500. Clones were called with MiXCR by TCRdb after fastp trimmed the public reads at Q25, and only in-frame beta chains were retained. Rows with one shared CDR3 protein collapse into an entry with the most common genes and DNA. Here the sample has hundreds of thousands of distinct CDR3 sequences; approximately 10% occur a single time. Clones ranked in the top ten supply 10% of the sample. The sample consisted of PBMCs. The receptors come from a human donor in good health (CMV status not recorded). Some clones in this sample may be carry-over from other donors' samples.

The chain is built from TRBV19 and TRBJ2-5; TRBD2 matches at 8 bases. The CDR3 contains 13 residues. The V gene's germline CDR1 is LNHDA and CDR2 SQIVND (reference sequence). V lost 10 bases to trimming and J lost 1 base; unmatched junction nucleotides: 5. CDR3 residues: CAISRGGQETQYF. CDR3 nucleotides: TGTGCCATTAGCCGGGGGGGCCAAGAGACCCAGTACTTC.

The sample holds many counts of this clonotype. This chain links TRBV12-3 or TRBV12-4 with TRBJ1-2, with D possibly TRBD1 on 5 matching bases. This CDR3 comprises 13 residues. Trimming removed 4 bases at V and 7 bases at J, with 13 bases between. The CDR3 region is CASSSGLWGGYTF. The DNA of the CDR3 is TGTGCCAGCAGTTCAGGGCTTTGGGGTGGCTACACCTTC.

This clonotype came up many times. This chain joins TRBV12-3 or TRBV12-4 and TRBJ2-7; D ambiguous. V was cut by 6 bases and J by 2 bases, with 11 bases left in between. The CDR3 totals 13 residues. For the CDR3, the DNA is TGTGCCAGCAGCCTCGGCCGGACCTACGAGCAGTACTTC. It encodes CASSLGRTYEQYF.

The chain carries TRBV7-2 and TRBJ2-3; no clear D gene. CDR3 length: 12 amino acids. Germline V gives CDR1 SGHTA, CDR2 FQGNSA. With 8 bases removed from V and 4 bases from J, the gap between germline ends came to 10 bases. The CDR3 DNA sequence: TGTGCCAGCCCGACCCCCGCAGATACGCAGTATTTT. It translates to CASPTPADTQYF.

This clonotype was seen many times. The chain combines TRBV12-3 or TRBV12-4 with TRBJ1-2; 7 bases are shared with TRBD1. V trimming: 3 bases; J trimming: 6 bases; junction bases outside the gene matches: 7. The CDR3 has 14 amino acids. The CDR3 protein is CASSFSGGLNGYTF. Written as DNA, the CDR3 is TGTGCCAGCAGTTTTTCAGGGGGTTTGAATGGCTACACCTTC.

The table lists this clonotype with a few counts. This chain connects TRBV20-1 to TRBJ2-1; 11 positions agree with TRBD2. The ends lost 6 bases at V and 4 bases at J; junction bases unmatched: 8. Looked up from germline, CDR1 is DFQATT and CDR2 is SNEGSKA (reference sequence). This CDR3 has 15 amino acids. Here the CDR3 reads CSAPRLAGSYNEQFF. The CDR3 nucleotides are TGCAGTGCACCAAGACTAGCGGGATCATACAATGAGCAGTTCTTC.

This clonotype was picked up a small number of times. The rearrangement joins TRBV2 to TRBJ1-6, with unresolved D. Germline CDR1 and CDR2: SNHLY and FYNNEI. V was trimmed by 1 base and J by 3 bases, leaving 7 bases between them. The CDR3 is made up of 15 amino acids. The CDR3 nucleotides are TGTGCCAGCAGTGAAGGGCAGATCTATAATTCACCCCTCCACTTT. It encodes CASSEGQIYNSPLHF.

The table lists this clonotype with many counts. V usage is TRBV7-2 and J usage is TRBJ1-3, with a possible D match to TRBD1 (5 bases). The CDR3 is made up of 18 amino acids. V dropped 2 bases and J dropped 0 bases, with 17 bases sitting between them. Germline CDR1 reads SGHTA; CDR2 reads FQGNSA. DNA of the CDR3: TGTGCCAGCAGCTTACGATTGGGGCGGGACTTCTCTGGAAACACCATATATTTT. This encodes CASSLRLGRDFSGNTIYF.

This clonotype was detected ten times or more. J is TRBJ2-5 and V is TRBV12-3 or TRBV12-4; TRBD2 aligns across 8 bases. V lost 0 bases and J lost 1; bases outside the gene matches: 1. This CDR3 is 15 amino acids long. CDR3 nucleotides: TGTGCCAGCAGTTTAGCCACTAGCGGCCAAGAGACCCAGTACTTC. Encoded protein: CASSLATSGQETQYF.

The gene calls are TRBV9 and TRBJ2-2; 10 bases align to TRBD1. Germline values: CDR1 SGDLS, CDR2 YYNGEE. J gave up 7 bases and V 0 bases, and 15 bases lay outside the gene matches. There are 19 residues in the CDR3. CDR3 protein: CASSVAMVGTGASNGELFF. The CDR3 DNA sequence: TGTGCCAGCAGCGTAGCTATGGTGGGGACAGGGGCATCAAACGGGGAGCTGTTTTTT. The variable domain in full, with the rest retrieved from reference TRBV9 and TRBJ2-2, is DSGVTQTPKHLITATGQRVTLRCSPRSGDLSVYWYQQSLDQGLQFLIQYYNGEERAKGNILERFSAQQFPDLHSELNLSSLELGDSALYFCASSVAMVGTGASNGELFFGEGSRLTVL.

In its sample, this clonotype was seen a few times. CDR3 sequence (DNA): TGCGCCAGCAGCTTGGGGGCCGGGACATCCAACGTCCTGACTTTC. Translating it yields CASSLGAGTSNVLTF. V usage is TRBV5-1 and J usage is TRBJ2-6, with D tentatively TRBD1 (6 bases). There are 15 residues in the CDR3. Germline V gene sequence: CDR1 SGHRS, CDR2 YFSETQ. Trimming removed 0 bases at V and 8 bases at J, with 12 bases between.

This clonotype was found once. V and J are TRBV4-1 and TRBJ1-2, with D possibly TRBD1 on 6 matching bases. Trimming stripped 4 bases from V and 4 bases from J, with 13 bases between. This CDR3 is built from 14 residues. CDR1 and CDR2 (germline): MGHRA, YSYEKL. Written as DNA, the CDR3 is TGCGCCAGCAGCCTCAACAGGGACGGCTATGGCTACACCTTC. This translates into CASSLNRDGYGYTF.

This chain's CDR3 is CASSWGRNLGTEAFF. CDR3 DNA sequence: TGTGCCAGCAGTTGGGGCAGGAATCTCGGCACTGAAGCTTTCTTT. This chain connects TRBV27 to TRBJ1-1; tentative D call: TRBD1 (5 bases). Germline CDR1 reads MNHEY; CDR2 reads SMNVEV (reference sequence). V dropped 4 bases and J dropped 4 bases, with 16 bases sitting between them. The CDR3 totals 15 residues.

Many counts were recorded for this clonotype. The genes are TRBV24-1 and TRBJ2-2; no definite D call. Germline V gives CDR1 KGHDR, CDR2 SFDVKD. This CDR3 region has 13 residues. Trimming shortened V by 3 bases and J by 7 bases, and 8 bases separated the two germline ends. This CDR3 is CATSDPTIGELFF. Written as DNA, the CDR3 is TGTGCCACCAGTGATCCTACGATCGGGGAGCTGTTTTTT.

This clonotype was observed a handful of times. The rearrangement links TRBV6-4 to TRBJ2-7; D is unresolved. The CDR3 covers 15 residues. The germline V and J ends were trimmed by 7 bases and 2 bases, with 18 bases remaining between them. Germline CDR1 and CDR2: MRHNA and SNTAGT. CDR3 sequence: CASTVRRPGTYEQYF. CDR3 sequence (DNA): TGTGCCAGCACCGTAAGGCGCCCTGGGACCTACGAGCAGTACTTC.

A single count supports this clonotype. V usage is TRBV10-3 and J usage is TRBJ2-3; no clear D. The CDR3 consists of 13 residues. The germline CDR1 and CDR2 sequences are ENHRY and SYGVKD. The V and J ends lost 2 bases and 3 bases respectively, with 6 bases between them. CDR3 in amino acids: CAISELETDTQYF. In DNA, the CDR3 is TGTGCCATCAGTGAGCTGGAAACAGATACGCAGTATTTT.

CDR3 sequence reads: CAISGATLTAQYF. CDR3 in DNA: TGTGCCATCAGTGGGGCCACCCTCACGGCCCAGTACTTC. The J gene is TRBJ2-5, the V gene TRBV10-3; D is ambiguous. Germline assignment: CDR1 ENHRY and CDR2 SYGVKD. CDR3 length equals 13 residues. V was shortened by 4 bases and J by 9 bases, with 15 bases between the two germline ends.

The table lists this clonotype with many counts. The genes are TRBV4-2 and TRBJ2-7, with D perhaps TRBD2 (7 bases). Germline CDR1 is LGHNA and CDR2 is YNFKEQ. The CDR3 covers 16 residues. V shed 0 bases and J shed 0 bases, with 12 bases lying between them. The CDR3 region has the DNA TGTGCCAGCAGCCAAGATGGGGGCGGGAGCTCCTACGAGCAGTACTTC. It specifies CASSQDGGGSSYEQYF.

This clonotype was observed at least ten times. The DNA for the CDR3 is TGCGCCAGCAGCACGACAGGGGGGAGGCAAGAGACCCAGTACTTC. The encoded protein is CASSTTGGRQETQYF. The chain combines TRBV5-1 with TRBJ2-5, with 9 bases aligning to TRBD1. Germline-derived CDR1 and CDR2 are SGHRS and YFSETQ. CDR3 length equals 15 residues. The V and J ends lost 4 bases and 2 bases, in that order; junction bases with no gene match: 6.

This clonotype has at least ten counts. The chain has TRBV7-8 and TRBJ1-6, with a possible D match to TRBD1 (6 bases). Trimming left V 5 bases short and J 0 bases short, with 11 bases between. Germline values: CDR1 SGHVS, CDR2 FQNEAQ. The CDR3 loop spans 16 amino acids. As DNA, the CDR3 is TGTGCCAGCAGCCCCTGGGACAACTCCTATAATTCACCCCTCCACTTT. Its protein product is CASSPWDNSYNSPLHF.

This clonotype was observed many times. The chain employs TRBV12-3 or TRBV12-4 and TRBJ2-1, with a possible D match to TRBD1 (6 bases). Trimming left V 6 bases short and J 5 bases short, with 14 bases between. The CDR3 spans 14 residues. The CDR3 reads CASRLTGSDNEQFF. The DNA of the CDR3 is TGTGCCAGCAGGCTTACAGGGTCGGACAATGAGCAGTTCTTC.

This clonotype was counted a single time. This may stem from a read error, because a much larger clone lies one nucleotide away. This chain uses TRBV20-1 with TRBJ1-5, with D possibly being TRBD1 (6 bases). V was pared by 1 base and J by 6 bases, with 16 bases between. Germline V gene lookup returns CDR1 DFQATT and CDR2 SNEGSKA (reference sequence). This CDR3 has 15 amino acids. This CDR3 reads CSARVRGVSSQPQHF. CDR3 coding DNA: TGCAGTGCTAGAGTCAGGGGAGTTTCTAGTCAGCCCCAGCATTTT.

V is TRBV6-8 and J is TRBJ2-1, with a tentative D call TRBD1 (6 bases). Trimming pared 9 bases from V and 3 bases from J, leaving 18 bases between. The CDR3 is made up of 15 amino acids. Germline CDR1 is MNHGY and CDR2 is SAAAGT. The CDR3, as DNA: TGTGCCAGTAAGAGTGAAGGGACATACTACAATGAGCAGTTCTTC. It translates to CASKSEGTYYNEQFF.

This clonotype was picked up many times. This sequence joins TRBV7-2 and TRBJ2-1; TRBD2 might be the D (5 bases). The CDR3 is made up of 16 amino acids. The V and J ends lost 7 bases and 0 bases respectively, with 16 bases between them. Per germline, CDR1 SGHTA and CDR2 FQGNSA. In DNA form, the CDR3 reads TGTGCCAGCACCGTGGGTGGCGGAGGCTCCTACAATGAGCAGTTCTTC. It codes for CASTVGGGGSYNEQFF.

This clonotype was found many times. The chain employs TRBV4-1 and TRBJ2-7; 13 bases match TRBD2. The CDR3 is 17 residues long. Per the germline V gene, CDR1 is MGHRA and CDR2 is YSYEKL. V trimming: 2 bases; J trimming: 5 bases; junction bases outside the gene matches: 9. The CDR3 coding sequence is TGCGCCAGCAGCCAACGGACTAGCGGGAGTTTAAGTCACGAGCAGTACTTC. It codes for CASSQRTSGSLSHEQYF.

This clonotype was seen more than once but under ten times. The chain carries TRBV2 and TRBJ2-1; 7 bases line up with TRBD2. V shed 2 bases, J shed 7 bases, and the junction held 8 bases outside the gene matches. The CDR3 is 15 residues long. Germline CDR1 is SNHLY and CDR2 is FYNNEI. In DNA form, the CDR3 reads TGTGCCAGCAGTGAATTGGGGGAGGGCTGGAATGAGCAGTTCTTC. This gives the protein CASSELGEGWNEQFF. Complete variable domain (other parts from reference TRBV2 and TRBJ2-1): EPEVTQTPSHQVTQMGQEVILRCVPISNHLYFYWYRQILGQKVEFLVSFYNNEISEKSEIFDDQFSVERPDGSNFTLKIRSTKLEDSAMYFCASSELGEGWNEQFFGPGTRLTVL.

This clonotype appeared a few times. CDR3 nucleotide sequence: TGTGCCAGCAGCTCTTGGACAGGGGCCACCTACGAGCAGTACTTC. Protein product: CASSSWTGATYEQYF. The chain joins TRBV14 to TRBJ2-7; TRBD1 agrees at 9 bases. Germline V gene data show CDR1 as SGHDN and CDR2 as FVKESK. CDR3 length: 15 residues. V gave up 5 bases and J gave up 2 bases; unmatched junction bases: 7.

This clonotype was seen repeatedly, ten times or more. The chain combines TRBV19 with TRBJ2-2; no reliable D call. The germline V and J ends were trimmed by 8 bases and 1 base, with 8 bases remaining between them. CDR1 and CDR2 (germline): LNHDA, SQIVND (reference sequence). The CDR3 runs to 13 residues. CDR3: CASFGGNTGELFF. The CDR3 nucleotides are TGTGCCAGTTTCGGCGGGAACACCGGGGAGCTGTTTTTT.

In DNA, the CDR3 is TGCGCCAGCAGCTTAGGGTTCCACGGGGAGACCCAGTACTTC. Amino acids: CASSLGFHGETQYF. The chain employs TRBV5-1 and TRBJ2-5; D unresolved. Germline lookup yields CDR1 SGHRS and CDR2 YFSETQ. The CDR3 contains 14 residues. V was pared by 2 bases and J by 5 bases, with 13 bases between.

This clonotype was counted only a few times. This clone may be a read error of a much larger clone one base away. The chain couples TRBV28 to TRBJ1-1, with unresolved D. Per germline, CDR1 MDHEN and CDR2 SYDVKM. The CDR3 consists of 12 residues. With 7 bases removed from V and 0 bases from J, the gap between germline ends came to 6 bases. The CDR3 DNA sequence: TGTGCCAGCACCTCAGTGAACACTGAAGCTTTCTTT. Residues: CASTSVNTEAFF.

In this sample, this clonotype turned up many times. The CDR3 DNA is TGTGCCAGCACACCTACAGCCAACCAGGGGAACATTCAGTACTTC. This encodes CASTPTANQGNIQYF. The chain has TRBV6-1 and TRBJ2-4, with a possible D match to TRBD1 (6 bases). Deletions cut 7 bases from V and 7 bases from J, with 20 bases between. Germline-derived CDR1 and CDR2 are MNHNS and SASEGT. The CDR3 contains 15 residues.

This clonotype was seen at least ten times. The rearrangement links TRBV6-5 to TRBJ2-1, with D tentatively TRBD1 or TRBD2 (5 bases each). The germline CDR1 and CDR2 sequences are MNHEY and SVGAGI. This CDR3 has 15 residues. The V end was cut by 1 base, the J end by 5 bases, with 12 bases between. The CDR3 DNA reads TGTGCCAGCAGTTACTACCCCAGGGAGAACAATGAGCAGTTCTTC. This sequence encodes CASSYYPRENNEQFF.